This entry lists 10 T cell receptor beta chains sequenced from one sample in a study of T cell repertoires in cytomegalovirus infection. These receptors have no identified antigens. Using its own MiXCR run on the reads, TCRdb lists one record per CDR3 protein. Found here are about 220,000 distinct CDR3 sequences, approximately 40% of them singletons; the top ten hold 55% to 70%. The specimen was CD8+ T cells from cultured PBMCs, collected from culture after CMV antigen stimulation. The origin of the receptors is a human donor in good health (CMV status not recorded). Some clones in this sample may be carry-over from other donors' samples.

The chain combines TRBV7-8 with TRBJ2-1; D perhaps matches TRBD2 (6 bases). Germline V gene sequence: CDR1 SGHVS, CDR2 FQNEAQ. There are 15 residues in the CDR3. The germline V and J ends were trimmed by 0 bases and 8 bases, with 14 bases remaining between them. CDR3 loop: CASSLAGGGIDEQFF. The CDR3 DNA reads TGTGCCAGCAGCTTAGCGGGAGGAGGGATCGATGAGCAGTTCTTC.

This CDR3 is CASSLIRPLGLGYEQYF. The CDR3 region has the DNA TGTGCCAGCAGCTTAATACGGCCGCTAGGTTTGGGCTACGAGCAGTACTTC. V gene TRBV7-3 combines with J gene TRBJ2-7; D is ambiguous. Germline CDR1 is SGHTA and CDR2 is FQGTGA. The CDR3 has 17 residues. V was clipped by 1 base and J by 3 bases, with 19 bases between them. Complete variable domain (other parts from reference TRBV7-3 and TRBJ2-7): GAGVSQTPSNKVTEKGKYVELRCDPISGHTALYWYRQSLGQGPEFLIYFQGTGAADDSGLPNDRFFAVRPEGSVSTLKIQRTERGDSAVYLCASSLIRPLGLGYEQYFGPGTRLTVT.

This clonotype has just a few counts. The rearrangement joins TRBV20-1 to TRBJ2-1; tentatively, D is TRBD2 (6 bases). Trimming took off 0 bases at V and 9 bases at J, with 12 bases between the two ends. This CDR3 region has 13 residues. CDR1 DFQATT and CDR2 SNEGSKA come from the germline V gene (reference sequence). CDR3 region: CSARDFGSGEQFF. Written as DNA, the CDR3 is TGCAGTGCTAGAGACTTCGGGAGCGGTGAGCAGTTCTTC.

The CDR3 sequence is CASSQERRGIQPQHF. The CDR3, as DNA: TGCGCCAGCAGCCAAGAAAGAAGAGGGATTCAGCCCCAGCATTTT. The chain is built from TRBV4-1 and TRBJ1-5; no reliable D call. The germline V gene encodes CDR1 MGHRA and CDR2 YSYEKL. The CDR3 runs to 15 residues. Trimming took off 0 bases at V and 6 bases at J, with 12 bases between the two ends.

About this clonotype itself: Relative to the germline gene, one junction end is altered; a read error may explain this. The CDR3 here is CASSLAAFEQYF. CDR3 bases: TGTGCCAGCAGCCTAGCGGCCTTTGAGCAGTACTTC. V and J are TRBV7-9 and TRBJ2-7; 7 bases agree with TRBD2. Germline V gene lookup returns CDR1 SEHNR and CDR2 FQNEAQ (reference sequence). The CDR3 length is 12 residues. Drawing the rest from reference TRBV7-9 and TRBJ2-7, the complete variable domain is DTGVSQNPRHKITKRGQNVTFRCDPISEHNRLYWYRQTLGQGPEFLTYFQNEAQLEKSRLLSDRFSAERPKGSFSTLEIQRTEQGDSAMYLCASSLAAFEQYFGPGTRLTVT.

As regards this clonotype: Lacking the conserved final phenylalanine or tryptophan, this CDR3 likely reflects a read error. This chain connects TRBV20-1 to TRBJ2-7, with 12 bases identical to TRBD2. The CDR3 totals 15 residues. The ends lost 4 bases at V and 6 bases at J; junction bases unmatched: 10. The V gene's germline CDR1 is DFQATT and CDR2 SNEGSKA (reference sequence). The CDR3 nucleotides are TGCAGTGCTAAAACGGCTAGCGGGAGGGCCTCCGAGCAGTACTAC. Translation: CSAKTASGRASEQYY.

This clonotype was counted only a few times. The chain uses TRBV20-1 and TRBJ1-5; D not resolved. This CDR3 is built from 15 residues. The germline gives CDR1 DFQATT, CDR2 SNEGSKA (reference sequence). Trimming shortened V by 0 bases and J by 1 base, and 10 bases separated the two germline ends. The CDR3: CSARDTGWSNQPQHF. CDR3 in DNA: TGCAGTGCTAGAGATACGGGATGGAGCAATCAGCCCCAGCATTTT.

The chain has TRBV27 and TRBJ1-5; D not resolved. V was shortened by 4 bases and J by 6 bases, with 10 bases between the two germline ends. Germline V CDR1 and CDR2: MNHEY, SMNVEV (reference sequence). CDR3 size: 13 residues. CDR3 sequence: CASSYAVGQPQHF. CDR3 nucleotide sequence: TGTGCCAGCAGTTATGCGGTGGGTCAGCCCCAGCATTTT.

Of note for this clonotype: An end of the junction differs from the germline gene, which may be a read error. The chain employs TRBV2 and TRBJ1-5; unclear D gene. The CDR3 spans 17 residues. The V gene's germline CDR1 is SNHLY and CDR2 FYNNEI. CDR3 nucleotides: TGTGCCAGAAGTGTAAGGGAGTTACGGATAGTCAATCAGCCCCAGCATTTT. Translated: CARSVRELRIVNQPQHF.

This clonotype was observed many times. This chain uses TRBV11-3 with TRBJ2-5; unclear D gene. The CDR3 runs to 13 residues. Germline lookup yields CDR1 SGHNT and CDR2 YENEEA. The V end lost 0 bases, the J end lost 2 bases, and 4 bases lay between the germline ends. CDR3 amino acids: CASSLDRQETQYF. The CDR3 DNA reads TGTGCCAGCAGCTTAGATCGGCAAGAGACCCAGTACTTC.